The sequence of this T cell receptor (beta chain) was determined in a study of T cell responses to AZD1222 COVID-19 vaccine. Germline V gene data show CDR1 as GTSNPN and CDR2 as SVGIG (reference sequence). V was shortened by 2 bases and J by 4 bases, with 11 bases between the two germline ends. The CDR3 length is 13 residues. This clone was recorded only once. Sequenced by immunoSEQ multiplex PCR; TCRdb stores in-frame clones only, minus some. The data contain fewer than 130,000 clones, nearly 90% of them singletons. The chain carries TRBV30 and TRBJ1-1; D unresolved. This receptor was identified in an adult in good health. Here the sequenced sample was peripheral blood, taken on day 0 of AZD1222 vaccination. CDR3 sequence: CAWSRAAGTEAFF. The CDR3 DNA reads TGTGCCTGGAGTAGGGCCGCGGGCACTGAAGCTTTCTTT.